These 22 T cell receptor beta chains were sequenced from one sample in a study of T cells in severe cutaneous drug reactions. Libraries were made by iRepertoire multiplex PCR with TCR subtype-specific primers for bulk and single-cell sequencing. Using the multiplex PCR reads, TCRdb records one entry per CDR3 protein without DNA. This sample's clone table lists tens of thousands of distinct CDR3 sequences. The donors had carbamazepine-induced Stevens-Johnson syndrome or toxic epidermal necrolysis. Sequencing was carried out using PBMCs. Receptors were obtained from a human donor with toxic epidermal necrolysis, a severe cutaneous drug reaction.

This clonotype is called medium-sized based on its frequency. The chain recombines TRBV2 with TRBJ2-3. CDR3 size: 11 residues. CDR1 is SNHLY, CDR2 FYNNEI, per germline. This chain's CDR3 is CASSVADTQYF.

This clonotype is labeled medium-sized (0.01 to 0.1%) based on frequency. The rearrangement joins TRBV6-2 or TRBV6-3 to TRBJ1-1. CDR1 is MNHEY and CDR2 is SVGEGT in the germline V gene. The CDR3 has 14 residues. The CDR3: CASSYTPEVTEAFF.

The V call is TRBV7-3, the J call TRBJ2-5; as DNA is missing, the TRBD1 call by TCRdb cannot be tested. Germline V gene lookup returns CDR1 SGHTA and CDR2 FQGTGA. The CDR3 has 13 amino acids. CDR3 protein: CASSVTGVETQYF.

The chain employs TRBV19 and TRBJ2-7; TCRdb calls TRBD1, which cannot be checked without DNA. Germline assignment: CDR1 LNHDA and CDR2 SQIVND (reference sequence). This CDR3 is built from 14 residues. The CDR3 spells CASSSGQPRGEQYF. The entire variable domain, with the rest obtained from reference TRBV19 and TRBJ2-7, is as follows: DGGITQSPKYLFRKEGQNVTLSCEQNLNHDAMYWYRQDPGQGLRLIYYSQIVNDFQKGDIAEGYSVSREKKESFPLTVTSAQKNPTAFYLCASSSGQPRGEQYFGPGTRLTVT.

Frequency places this clonotype as medium-sized. The chain employs TRBV18 and TRBJ2-1; TCRdb lists TRBD1, though no DNA is available to test this call. Germline values: CDR1 KGHSH, CDR2 LQKENI. This CDR3 is 16 amino acids long. This chain's CDR3 is CASSPWQGDYYNEQFF. The whole variable domain, filled in from reference TRBV18 and TRBJ2-1, reads NAGVMQNPRHLVRRRGQEARLRCSPMKGHSHVYWYRQLPEEGLKFMVYLQKENIIDESGMPKERFSAEFPKEGPSILRIQQVVRGDSAAYFCASSPWQGDYYNEQFFGPGTRLTVL.

The chain combines TRBV7-9 with TRBJ2-1. The CDR3 has 14 residues. Germline CDR1 is SEHNR and CDR2 is FQNEAQ (reference sequence). CDR3 sequence: CASSRVLSHNEQFF.

J is TRBJ1-3 and V is TRBV9. CDR3 length equals 15 residues. Germline loops: CDR1 SGDLS, CDR2 YYNGEE. CDR3 amino acids: CASSNQINSGNTIYF. Looking up the rest from reference TRBV9 and TRBJ1-3 gives the full variable domain: DSGVTQTPKHLITATGQRVTLRCSPRSGDLSVYWYQQSLDQGLQFLIQYYNGEERAKGNILERFSAQQFPDLHSELNLSSLELGDSALYFCASSNQINSGNTIYFGEGSWLTVV.

This chain links TRBV7-2 with TRBJ2-3; TCRdb reports TRBD1, a call that lacks DNA to check it against. The germline CDR1 and CDR2 sequences are SGHTA and FQGNSA. The CDR3 is 14 residues long. CDR3 protein: CASSYRGSTDTQYF.

V and J are TRBV6-2 or TRBV6-3 and TRBJ2-1; with no DNA, the TCRdb D assignment of TRBD2 cannot be verified. The CDR3 is made up of 14 amino acids. In germline, CDR1 is MNHEY, CDR2 SVGEGT. CDR3 loop: CASSSPSGRNEQFF.

V and J are TRBV3-1 and TRBJ1-6; the D call from TCRdb, TRBD1, cannot be confirmed without DNA. The length of the CDR3 is 14 residues. Germline loops: CDR1 LGHDT, CDR2 YNNKEL (reference sequence). CDR3 sequence: CASSSDRVDSPLHF.

The chain links TRBV28 to TRBJ2-4; no DNA is available, so the TRBD2 call from TCRdb remains unchecked. The CDR3 length is 14 residues. Germline V gene data show CDR1 as MDHEN and CDR2 as SYDVKM. CDR3 region: CASRPTRAKNIQYF.

This chain uses TRBV12-3 or TRBV12-4 with TRBJ1-2. The CDR3 totals 16 residues. CDR3 in amino acids: CASSHRLSWENYGYTF.

The chain uses TRBV20-1 and TRBJ2-7; TCRdb gives TRBD2 as the D gene, but with no DNA this cannot be confirmed. The CDR3 has 13 residues. In germline, CDR1 is DFQATT, CDR2 SNEGSKA (reference sequence). The CDR3 spells CSALLAGVYEQYF.

The chain has TRBV7-9 and TRBJ2-1; TCRdb calls TRBD2, which cannot be checked without DNA. CDR1 is SEHNR and CDR2 is FQNEAQ in the germline V gene (reference sequence). The CDR3 extends over 15 amino acids. CDR3 in amino acids: CASSYPLAGRNEQFF.

The chain employs TRBV7-9 and TRBJ2-7; the D gene TCRdb calls, TRBD1, cannot be checked with no DNA. The CDR3 covers 12 residues. Germline loops: CDR1 SEHNR, CDR2 FQNEAQ (reference sequence). CDR3 protein: CASSLQGNEQYF.

V usage is TRBV5-4 and J usage is TRBJ1-6. Per the germline V gene, CDR1 is SGHNT and CDR2 is YYREEE (reference sequence). This CDR3 contains 16 residues. The CDR3 is CASSGQGVHYNSPLHF.

The chain joins TRBV12-3 or TRBV12-4 to TRBJ2-3; TCRdb indicates TRBD2, and absent DNA this call remains unverified. The CDR3 runs 13 residues. CDR3 sequence reads: CASSLLPADTQYF.

V gene TRBV15 combines with J gene TRBJ1-4; absent DNA, TCRdb's TRBD1 call cannot be checked. The germline CDR1 and CDR2 sequences are LNHNV and YYDKDF (reference sequence). There are 16 residues in the CDR3. The chain's CDR3 is CATREGGRPWDEKLFF.

The chain uses TRBV19 and TRBJ2-7; TCRdb designates TRBD2, a call that cannot be tested without DNA. The CDR3 extends over 15 amino acids. Germline V CDR1 and CDR2: LNHDA, SQIVND (reference sequence). Here the CDR3 reads CASSRAGGRGYEQYF.

The V call is TRBV18, the J call TRBJ2-7; with no DNA, the TCRdb D assignment of TRBD1 cannot be verified. This CDR3 has 14 residues. The germline V gene has CDR1 KGHSH and CDR2 LQKENI. The CDR3 reads CASSHSQGAGEQYF.

The genes are TRBV7-9 and TRBJ1-2. Germline V CDR1 and CDR2: SEHNR, FQNEAQ (reference sequence). CDR3 length: 16 amino acids. The CDR3: CASSSHRGRTEDGYTF.

J is TRBJ2-1 and V is TRBV5-4; the TRBD2 assignment by TCRdb is unverifiable without DNA. The V gene's germline CDR1 is SGHNT and CDR2 YYREEE (reference sequence). The CDR3 loop spans 14 amino acids. CDR3 in amino acids: CASSLGRLEDEQFF.